This T cell receptor (beta chain) was sequenced for a study of blood T cells in healthy people across ages. Regarding the study as a whole: A roughly linear age-dependent decrease characterized TCR beta diversity per million T cells. Donors of long life had a larger count of naive CD4+ cells and greater diversity than aged donors.

This clonotype was found a few times. Its antigen is still unknown. Germline values: CDR1 SQVTM, CDR2 ANQGSEA. This CDR3 is built from 16 residues. The V and J ends lost 0 bases and 4 bases, in that order; junction bases with no gene match: 9. Using a J-beta primer mix together with a sample-barcoded 5' primer, a second PCR was run for roughly 6 to 11 cycles. Every molecule of cDNA carried a tag from a template-switch adaptor with 12 random nucleotides. TCRdb reprocessed the 5' RACE reads with MiXCR, giving one entry per CDR3 protein. The sample lists about 1 million distinct CDR3 sequences, 45% occurring once.

Material: blood. The TCR comes from a woman aged 55 to 70 in good health. V gene TRBV29-1 combines with J gene TRBJ2-5; 9 bases agree with TRBD2. DNA of the CDR3: TGCAGCGTTGAAGATGAGGTAGCGGGAGACCCAGAGACCCAGTACTTC. Its translation: CSVEDEVAGDPETQYF.